This TCR beta chain emerged from a study of CD8+ T cells in alopecia areata. Whole-study results and caveats: An increase in clonality over normal scalp was evident in lesional scalp, especially alopecia totalis/universalis.

As concerns this clone: Its antigen is not identified.

Trimming took 6 bases from V and 6 from J; bases not matched to a gene: 13. CDR3 length equals 15 residues. From germline, CDR1 is MGHRA and CDR2 YSYEKL. Extracted RNA was reverse transcribed into cDNA, the sequencing template. The assay was immunoSEQ multiplex PCR, and TCRdb's table has in-frame clones only and misses some. This table has roughly 120,000 clones, approximately 58% appearing once. The sample taken for sequencing was CD4+ T cells sorted from blood. The sequence derives from a human donor in good health. The chain links TRBV4-1 to TRBJ1-2, with 7 bases aligning to TRBD1. Written as DNA, the CDR3 is TGCGCCAGCAGTTCAGATCGACAGGGCTGGGATGGCTACACCTTC. This gives the protein CASSSDRQGWDGYTF.